Shown below are 29 T cell receptor beta chains from a single sample sequenced in a study of T-cell reconstitution after alpha-beta-depleted transplantation in children (dated by TCRdb to between 2015 and 2016). The treatment or condition label on this specimen signifies: allogeneic hematopoietic cell transplantation with graft depleted of TCRalphabeta T cells and CD19 B cells. Library preparation used PCR. The data were produced on an Illumina HiSeq 2500. TCR library preparation used molecular barcoding, with unique molecular identifiers applied to normalize quantification of the TCRbeta repertoire. Using fastp trimming at Q25 and MiXCR clonotype assembly, TCRdb reanalyzed the public sequencing data and kept in-frame beta chains. Each record represents a unique CDR3 protein, reported with the most common genes and DNA among its rows. The sample has 500,000 to 650,000 distinct CDR3 sequences on record, approximately 10% of them singletons. Around 13% of the sample lies in the top ten.

The sample was PBMCs, mostly from graft donor cells, taken 180 days after TCRalphabeta/CD19-depleted stem cell transplant. The receptors were sampled from a female patient between 2 and 15 years old who had a stem cell transplant for aplastic anemia, so the T cells may come from the graft donor.

The rearrangement joins TRBV6-2 or TRBV6-3 to TRBJ2-7; 9 nucleotides line up with TRBD1. The germline CDR1 and CDR2 sequences are MNHEY and SVGEGT. With 2 bases clipped from V and 3 bases from J, the junction kept 11 bases outside the gene matches. This CDR3 is 17 amino acids long. CDR3 sequence reads: CASSYNFGQGIVYEQYF. CDR3 nucleotide sequence: TGTGCCAGCAGTTACAATTTCGGACAGGGGATAGTCTACGAGCAGTACTTC.

This clonotype showed up just a few times. The gene calls are TRBV7-9 and TRBJ2-5, with TRBD2 as a possible D gene (5 bases). Germline-derived CDR1 and CDR2 are SEHNR and FQNEAQ (reference sequence). The CDR3 runs 12 residues. Trimming took off 8 bases at V and 2 bases at J, with 9 bases between the two ends. The CDR3 protein is CASVTRQETQYF. CDR3 DNA: TGTGCCAGCGTCACTAGACAAGAGACCCAGTACTTC. Supplemented by reference TRBV7-9 and TRBJ2-5, the full variable domain reads DTGVSQNPRHKITKRGQNVTFRCDPISEHNRLYWYRQTLGQGPEFLTYFQNEAQLEKSRLLSDRFSAERPKGSFSTLEIQRTEQGDSAMYLCASVTRQETQYFGPGTRLLVL.

This clonotype occurred a few times. The chain couples TRBV5-4 to TRBJ2-3; maybe TRBD1 (5 bases). Germline V CDR1 and CDR2: SGHNT, YYREEE (reference sequence). This CDR3 is built from 16 residues. Trimming cost V 7 bases and J 2 bases, with 20 bases left between them. The CDR3 spells CASAAGQNPYTDTQYF. The CDR3 region has the DNA TGTGCCAGCGCCGCAGGGCAAAATCCTTACACAGATACGCAGTATTTT.

In its sample, this clonotype was seen a few times. The rearrangement joins TRBV11-2 to TRBJ1-4; D remains ambiguous. CDR1 SGHAT and CDR2 FQNNGV come from the germline V gene. Trimming cost V 5 bases and J 0 bases, with 19 bases left between them. The CDR3 runs 18 residues. CDR3 sequence (DNA): TGTGCCAGCAGCATTTCGAGGACGGAGGTTGCAACTAATGAAAAACTGTTTTTT. Translating gives CASSISRTEVATNEKLFF.

This clonotype has more than one count but fewer than ten. V and J are TRBV20-1 and TRBJ1-1; D remains ambiguous. CDR1 is DFQATT and CDR2 is SNEGSKA in the germline V gene (reference sequence). The V end lost 3 bases, the J end lost 0 bases, and 8 bases lay between the germline ends. The CDR3 has 13 residues. The CDR3 DNA follows: TGCAGTGCTAGTGGACGTATGAACACTGAAGCTTTCTTT. Residues: CSASGRMNTEAFF.

This clonotype has a handful of counts. This chain uses TRBV7-8 with TRBJ1-1; tentatively, D is TRBD1 (5 bases). The V end lost 4 bases, the J end lost 1 base, and 16 bases lay between the germline ends. The CDR3 runs 16 residues. Germline loops: CDR1 SGHVS, CDR2 FQNEAQ. Here the CDR3 DNA reads TGTGCCAGCAGCTCATATAAACTGACAGAGAACACTGAAGCTTTCTTT. It translates to CASSSYKLTENTEAFF. Full variable domain (remainder filled in from reference TRBV7-8 and TRBJ1-1): GAGVSQSPRYKVAKRGQDVALRCDPISGHVSLFWYQQALGQGPEFLTYFQNEAQLDKSGLPSDRFFAERPEGSVSTLKIQRTQQEDSAVYLCASSSYKLTENTEAFFGQGTRLTVV.

CDR3 region: CASTDRVYEQFF. CDR3 coding DNA: TGCGCCAGCACTGACAGGGTATATGAGCAGTTCTTC. The chain links TRBV10-2 to TRBJ2-1, with 7 bases matching TRBD1. After removal of 7 bases from V and 8 bases from J, the junction contained 5 bases not matched to a gene. From germline, CDR1 is WSHSY and CDR2 SAAADI. The CDR3 consists of 12 residues.

The rearrangement links TRBV5-1 to TRBJ1-1; tentative D call: TRBD1 (5 bases). This CDR3 spans 15 amino acids. V was shortened by 5 bases and J by 5 bases, with 19 bases between the two germline ends. CDR1 and CDR2 from the germline V gene are SGHRS and YFSETQ. This CDR3 reads CASRTRRRAGTEAFF. Here the CDR3 DNA reads TGCGCCAGCAGGACCCGTCGCAGGGCAGGGACTGAAGCTTTCTTT.

This clonotype was seen ten or more times. The chain carries TRBV7-9 and TRBJ2-7; 9 bases agree with TRBD2. There are 16 residues in the CDR3. V lost 5 bases to trimming and J lost 6 bases; unmatched junction nucleotides: 14. The V gene's germline CDR1 is SEHNR and CDR2 FQNEAQ (reference sequence). The CDR3 reads CASSHREASGISEQYF. As DNA, the CDR3 is TGTGCCAGCAGCCACCGGGAGGCTAGCGGGATCTCCGAGCAGTACTTC.

This clonotype came up a few times. The chain is built from TRBV29-1 and TRBJ2-2; either TRBD1 or TRBD2 may fit D (6 bases each). Trimming took 0 bases from V and 4 from J, leaving 18 bases between them. Germline V gene sequence: CDR1 SQVTM, CDR2 ANQGSEA. The CDR3 has 17 residues. The DNA for the CDR3 is TGCAGCGTTGAAGATCGTCCGGGGGCGTTGGGCACCGGGGAGCTGTTTTTT. This gives the protein CSVEDRPGALGTGELFF.

This clonotype showed up just a few times. The chain uses TRBV28 and TRBJ1-4, with D possibly TRBD1 on 6 matching bases. Trimming pared 7 bases from V and 0 bases from J, leaving 12 bases between. The germline V gene has CDR1 MDHEN and CDR2 SYDVKM. There are 15 residues in the CDR3. CDR3 nucleotide sequence: TGTGCCAGCACCCCCTCAGGGGCAACTAATGAAAAACTGTTTTTT. Translating it yields CASTPSGATNEKLFF.

Ten or more counts support this clonotype. The J gene is TRBJ2-1, the V gene TRBV29-1; D unclear. The CDR3 runs to 12 residues. The germline V gene encodes CDR1 SQVTM and CDR2 ANQGSEA. The V gene lost 7 bases and the J gene lost 0 bases, with 7 bases spanning the gap. The CDR3 DNA reads TGCAGCGCAGGCTTCTCCTACAATGAGCAGTTCTTC. Its protein is CSAGFSYNEQFF.

This chain uses TRBV20-1 with TRBJ1-2; D not certain. Trimming pared 4 bases from V and 2 bases from J, leaving 8 bases between. This CDR3 comprises 12 residues. The V gene's germline CDR1 is DFQATT and CDR2 SNEGSKA (reference sequence). The CDR3 is CSAMNRNYGYTF. CDR3 sequence (DNA): TGCAGTGCTATGAATAGGAACTATGGCTACACCTTC.

This clonotype has only a few counts. The chain joins TRBV28 to TRBJ2-3, with unresolved D. Trimming removed 7 bases at V and 0 bases at J, with 11 bases between. The germline V gene has CDR1 MDHEN and CDR2 SYDVKM. The CDR3 is 14 residues long. Here the CDR3 reads CASTLQLSTDTQYF. The CDR3 DNA sequence: TGTGCCAGCACCCTACAACTTAGCACAGATACGCAGTATTTT.

The rearrangement uses TRBV5-1 and TRBJ1-1, with TRBD1 matching over 7 bases. Germline V gives CDR1 SGHRS, CDR2 YFSETQ. The V gene end was trimmed by 3 bases and the J gene end by 6 bases; junction bases not matched to a gene: 11. The CDR3 covers 15 residues. The CDR3 region has the DNA TGCGCCAGCAGCTCCCCAGGGGGGGGAGTACCTGAAGCTTTCTTT. The encoded protein is CASSSPGGGVPEAFF.

The chain is built from TRBV29-1 and TRBJ1-2, with 9 bases identical to TRBD1. From germline, CDR1 is SQVTM and CDR2 ANQGSEA. V shed 5 bases and J 1 base; nucleotides not matched to a gene: 5. This CDR3 is 14 amino acids long. The CDR3 DNA reads as TGCAGCGTTACCGGGACAGGGAGTAACTATGGCTACACCTTC. Its translation: CSVTGTGSNYGYTF.

This clonotype was picked up a small number of times. The chain employs TRBV27 and TRBJ2-7; TRBD2 is a possible D gene (6 bases). The CDR3 is made up of 12 amino acids. Germline loops: CDR1 MNHEY, CDR2 SMNVEV (reference sequence). Trimming removed 7 bases from V and 2 bases from J, with 9 bases in between. The CDR3, as DNA: TGTGCCAGCAACGGAGGGACCTACGAGCAGTACTTC. Translation gives CASNGGTYEQYF.

This clonotype was seen only a few times. V is TRBV7-2 and J is TRBJ2-3; D gene uncertain. The germline V and J ends were trimmed by 1 base and 0 bases, with 8 bases remaining between them. Germline CDR1 SGHTA, CDR2 FQGNSA. This CDR3 has 15 amino acids. The CDR3 protein is CASSLVPTSTDTQYF. For the CDR3, the DNA is TGTGCCAGCAGCTTAGTCCCGACTAGCACAGATACGCAGTATTTT.

This clonotype has more than one count but fewer than ten. The chain has TRBV5-5 and TRBJ2-2, with a possible D match to TRBD2 (6 bases). Per the germline V gene, CDR1 is SGHKS and CDR2 is YYEKEE (reference sequence). This CDR3 has 15 amino acids. V shed 6 bases and J shed 6 bases, with 18 bases lying between them. CDR3 residues: CASTWRESGSGELFF. The CDR3 nucleotides are TGTGCCAGCACATGGAGGGAGAGTGGGTCCGGGGAGCTGTTTTTT.

The chain joins TRBV2 to TRBJ1-1; D is unresolved. Germline V gene lookup returns CDR1 SNHLY and CDR2 FYNNEI. This CDR3 spans 13 amino acids. V lost 1 base, J lost 4 bases, and 7 bases lay in between. DNA of the CDR3: TGTGCCAGCAGTGAAGAAACAGTCACTGAAGCTTTCTTT. Protein product: CASSEETVTEAFF.

This rearrangement joins TRBV4-2 to TRBJ2-1; maybe TRBD2 (6 bases). The germline V gene encodes CDR1 LGHNA and CDR2 YNFKEQ. The V end lost 5 bases, the J end lost 2 bases, and 16 bases lay between the germline ends. This CDR3 contains 16 residues. The DNA for the CDR3 is TGTGCCAGCAGCGGAGTCACGGGCGGGACCTACAATGAGCAGTTCTTC. It encodes CASSGVTGGTYNEQFF.

This clonotype turned up a few times. The rearrangement joins TRBV10-3 to TRBJ2-7, with TRBD2 matching over 8 bases. J gave up 2 bases and V 4 bases, and 7 bases lay outside the gene matches. There are 15 residues in the CDR3. Germline CDR1 and CDR2: ENHRY and SYGVKD. The CDR3 protein is CAISALAGGTYEQYV. The CDR3 DNA sequence: TGTGCCATCAGTGCCCTGGCGGGAGGAACCTACGAGCAGTACGTC.

This chain connects TRBV20-1 to TRBJ1-3; D possibly corresponds to TRBD1 (5 bases). CDR1 is DFQATT, CDR2 SNEGSKA, per germline (reference sequence). Trimming removed 6 bases from V and 2 bases from J, with 14 bases in between. This CDR3 spans 14 amino acids. This CDR3 is CSAAGTPPGNTIYF. The CDR3 nucleotides read TGCAGTGCCGCCGGGACCCCTCCTGGAAACACCATATATTTT.

The sample holds a few counts of this clonotype. The chain joins TRBV3-1 to TRBJ2-1; D gene unclear. The V gene's germline CDR1 is LGHDT and CDR2 YNNKEL (reference sequence). V lost 0 bases to trimming and J lost 8 bases, with 11 bases between them. The CDR3 covers 14 residues. The DNA of the CDR3 is TGTGCCAGCAGCCAAGATCCGGCCGGCGATGAGCAGTTCTTC. Protein product: CASSQDPAGDEQFF.

This clonotype was seen a handful of times. This chain connects TRBV20-1 to TRBJ2-5, with TRBD1 matching 9 bases. V dropped 6 bases and J dropped 5; count of bases not matched to a gene: 10. The CDR3 length is 14 residues. Germline lookup yields CDR1 DFQATT and CDR2 SNEGSKA (reference sequence). The CDR3 region is CSAVTGGPMETQYF. Here the CDR3 DNA reads TGCAGTGCCGTTACAGGGGGCCCGATGGAGACCCAGTACTTC.

This rearrangement joins TRBV7-2 to TRBJ2-5; no definite D call. V was shortened by 4 bases and J by 0 bases, with 9 bases between the two germline ends. This CDR3 spans 14 amino acids. Germline V gives CDR1 SGHTA, CDR2 FQGNSA. CDR3 nucleotides: TGTGCCAGCAGCTCTCCCGATGACCAAGAGACCCAGTACTTC. Residues: CASSSPDDQETQYF.

This clonotype was counted only a few times. The chain carries TRBV12-3 or TRBV12-4 and TRBJ2-7; TRBD2 is a possible D gene (6 bases). The CDR3 runs 14 residues. V was pared by 2 bases and J by 4 bases, with 12 bases between. CDR3 region: CASSLLERVYEQYF. The CDR3 DNA follows: TGTGCCAGCAGTTTACTAGAGCGGGTATACGAGCAGTACTTC.

This clonotype was counted many times. The V call is TRBV18, the J call TRBJ2-1, with D possibly TRBD1 on 6 matching bases. V was pared by 2 bases and J by 0 bases, with 8 bases between. The CDR3 spans 15 residues. In germline, CDR1 is KGHSH, CDR2 LQKENI. This CDR3 is CASSPEGDSYNEQFF. The CDR3 DNA follows: TGTGCCAGCTCACCAGAGGGGGACTCCTACAATGAGCAGTTCTTC.

There are many counts of this clonotype. The chain recombines TRBV28 with TRBJ2-1; TRBD1 matches 7 bases. CDR1 is MDHEN and CDR2 is SYDVKM in the germline V gene. This CDR3 contains 15 residues. J lost 0 bases, V lost 3 bases, and 2 bases had no gene match. CDR3 amino acids: CASSFRGSSYNEQFF. The CDR3 DNA follows: TGTGCCAGCAGTTTCAGGGGGAGCTCCTACAATGAGCAGTTCTTC. The full variable domain, completed using reference TRBV28 and TRBJ2-1, is DVKVTQSSRYLVKRTGEKVFLECVQDMDHENMFWYRQDPGLGLRLIYFSYDVKMKEKGDIPEGYSVSREKKERFSLILESASTNQTSMYLCASSFRGSSYNEQFFGPGTRLTVL.